This entry is about one TCR beta chain. This sample was included in a study of blood T cell repertoires in COVID-19. Study-wide context: Samples taken during acute and convalescent COVID-19 were collected in the United States, Italy and Spain. PBMCs, B-cell-depleted T cells, or T cells were the source of the cDNA or gDNA that made up the material.

Looked up from germline, CDR1 is MDHEN and CDR2 is SYDVKM. The CDR3 loop spans 13 amino acids. Losses at the gene ends were 8 bases for V and 7 bases for J; bases not matched to a gene: 8. In the authors' workflow: Estimated nucleated cell counts came from reference gene primer amplification. Libraries were prepared by immunoSEQ multiplex PCR; TCRdb keeps only in-frame clonotypes and omits some of them. The V and J calls and clone size were taken over from that table, and D and trimming were inferred from the DNA. The table lists roughly 100,000 clones, around 88% of them singletons, with roughly 8.1% in the top ten.

V gene TRBV28 combines with J gene TRBJ1-5; 7 bases fit TRBD1. The sequencing input was peripheral blood. The sequence came from a woman aged 70-85 years with acute or convalescent COVID-19. CDR3 amino acids: CASGPGGWQPQHF. The CDR3 DNA reads as TGTGCCAGCGGGCCAGGGGGTTGGCAGCCCCAGCATTTT.